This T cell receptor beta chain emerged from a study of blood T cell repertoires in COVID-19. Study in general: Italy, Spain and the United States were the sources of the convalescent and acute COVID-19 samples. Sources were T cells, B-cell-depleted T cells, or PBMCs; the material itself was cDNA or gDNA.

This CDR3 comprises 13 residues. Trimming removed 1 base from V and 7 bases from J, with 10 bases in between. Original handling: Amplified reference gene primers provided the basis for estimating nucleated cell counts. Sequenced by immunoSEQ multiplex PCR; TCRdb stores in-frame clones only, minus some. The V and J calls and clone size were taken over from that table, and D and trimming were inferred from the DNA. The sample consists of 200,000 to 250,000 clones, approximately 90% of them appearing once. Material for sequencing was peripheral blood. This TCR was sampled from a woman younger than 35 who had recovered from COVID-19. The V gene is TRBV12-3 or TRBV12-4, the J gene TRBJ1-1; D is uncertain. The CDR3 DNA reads TGTGCCAGCAGTTTAGATTGGTCCGGTGAAGCTTTCTTT. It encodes CASSLDWSGEAFF.